This entry lists 26 T cell receptor beta chains sequenced from one sample in a study of molecular identifiers for immune sequencing clone quantification. A single record per CDR3 protein comes from TCRdb applying MiXCR to the PCR reads. The repertoire has 490,000 or so distinct CDR3 sequences, 20% to 25% of them found once; the top ten carry 0.65% to 0.95%. The material sequenced was naive CD8+ T cells from blood, with Jurkat cell RNA spiked in. The subset here: FACS-sorted CD8+CD4-CCR7+CD45RA+ naive T cells. Every receptor here comes from a human donor in good health. Some libraries in this study had Jurkat cell RNA spiked in.

This clonotype was counted a few times. This chain joins TRBV6-2 or TRBV6-3 and TRBJ2-7; D assignment may be TRBD1 or TRBD2 (5 bases each). There are 14 residues in the CDR3. The V gene's germline CDR1 is MNHEY and CDR2 SVGEGT. The V end lost 8 bases, the J end lost 5 bases, and 19 bases lay between the germline ends. This CDR3 reads CASGLGARGNEQYF. CDR3 nucleotide sequence: TGTGCCAGCGGGCTCGGGGCCCGAGGGAACGAGCAGTACTTC.

This clonotype was recorded at least ten times. This rearrangement joins TRBV20-1 to TRBJ2-3; weak D call: TRBD1 (6 bases). Germline V CDR1 and CDR2: DFQATT, SNEGSKA (reference sequence). This CDR3 has 13 amino acids. V was shortened by 6 bases and J by 2 bases, with 12 bases between the two germline ends. CDR3 region: CSARTANTDTQYF. The CDR3 nucleotides are TGCAGTGCAAGGACAGCTAACACAGATACGCAGTATTTT.

This clonotype was seen many times. V usage is TRBV20-1 and J usage is TRBJ1-1, with 7 bases fitting TRBD1. The V and J ends lost 2 bases and 1 base, in that order; junction bases with no gene match: 7. The CDR3 contains 15 residues. Germline loops: CDR1 DFQATT, CDR2 SNEGSKA (reference sequence). The CDR3 sequence: CSARIKQGTNTEAFF. The CDR3 DNA sequence: TGCAGTGCTAGAATCAAACAGGGGACGAACACTGAAGCTTTCTTT.

In regard to this clonotype: This may be a read error, as it is one base from a much larger clone. V is TRBV30 and J is TRBJ2-1; D ambiguous. CDR3 length: 14 amino acids. Germline V gene data show CDR1 as GTSNPN and CDR2 as SVGIG (reference sequence). For the CDR3, the DNA is TGTGCCTGGAAGGTCAGCCGCTCCTACAATGGGCAGTTCTTC. Amino acid sequence: CAWKVSRSYNGQFF.

This clonotype was detected a few times. The chain joins TRBV12-5 to TRBJ2-5, with D possibly TRBD1 on 5 matching bases. Per the germline V gene, CDR1 is LGHNT and CDR2 is FRNRAP. The CDR3 consists of 15 residues. V was trimmed by 3 bases and J by 4 bases, leaving 15 bases between them. The CDR3 region is CASGLGWGPGETQYF. Written as DNA, the CDR3 is TGTGCTAGTGGTTTAGGTTGGGGCCCCGGAGAGACCCAGTACTTC.

Regarding this clonotype: A much larger clone sits a single nucleotide away, making a read error possible. This sequence joins TRBV7-9 and TRBJ1-4, with D possibly TRBD1 on 5 matching bases. This CDR3 has 14 amino acids. CDR1 and CDR2 (germline): SEHNR, FQNEAQ (reference sequence). CDR3 coding DNA: TGTGCCAGCGGCTTAAGCGGGGCTGAGGAAAAACTGTTTTTT. Its protein product is CASGLSGAEEKLFF.

Ten or more counts support this clonotype. The rearrangement links TRBV4-1 to TRBJ1-2; 7 nucleotides line up with TRBD1. The trim removed 0 bases at V and 2 bases at J, leaving 0 bases unmatched. This CDR3 contains 14 residues. Germline lookup yields CDR1 MGHRA and CDR2 YSYEKL. CDR3 residues: CASSQETGNYGYTF. The CDR3 DNA is TGCGCCAGCAGCCAAGAGACAGGGAACTATGGCTACACCTTC.

This clonotype was seen many times. The V and J genes are TRBV4-2 and TRBJ2-3, with D possibly TRBD1 on 6 matching bases. Trimming removed 2 bases at V and 1 base at J, with 10 bases between. This CDR3 comprises 15 residues. Germline assignment: CDR1 LGHNA and CDR2 YNFKEQ. Here the CDR3 reads CASSQLHRGTDTQYF. The CDR3 bases are TGTGCCAGCAGCCAACTTCACAGGGGCACAGATACGCAGTATTTT.

This clonotype was counted only a few times. The gene calls are TRBV20-1 and TRBJ2-2; 8 bases match TRBD2. This CDR3 has 14 amino acids. Germline V gives CDR1 DFQATT, CDR2 SNEGSKA (reference sequence). The ends lost 5 bases at V and 4 bases at J; junction bases unmatched: 6. The CDR3 spells CSASGTSPTGELFF. The CDR3 DNA reads TGCAGTGCTTCCGGGACTAGTCCCACCGGGGAGCTGTTTTTT.

In regard to this clonotype: One junction end does not reproduce the germline sequence, and a read error may be involved. The chain has TRBV27 and TRBJ2-1; D is perhaps TRBD2 (5 bases). The CDR3 consists of 15 residues. Germline CDR1 reads MNHEY; CDR2 reads SMNVEV (reference sequence). In nucleotides, the CDR3 is TGTGCCAGCAGTTTGTCCGCCGGGCCCGGGGATGAGCAGTCCTTC. Translation gives CASSLSAGPGDEQSF.

On this clonotype itself: This may arise from a read error, as a much more abundant clone is one base away. Because the CDR3 is missing its conserved closing phenylalanine or tryptophan, this is likely a read error. V and J are TRBV4-1 and TRBJ2-3, with D possibly TRBD2 on 5 matching bases. CDR3 length: 16 residues. V dropped 1 base and J dropped 4 bases, with 15 bases sitting between them. In germline, CDR1 is MGHRA, CDR2 YSYEKL. The CDR3: CASSQGAALRADTQYL. CDR3 bases: TGCGCCAGCAGCCAAGGCGCGGCCTTGCGGGCAGATACGCAGTATCTT.

On this clonotype: A single base separates this from a much larger clone, so it may be a read error. The chain links TRBV7-2 to TRBJ2-3, with a weak D call TRBD2 (7 bases). Trimming shortened V by 2 bases and J by 4 bases, and 13 bases separated the two germline ends. The CDR3 is made up of 15 amino acids. Germline lookup yields CDR1 SGHTA and CDR2 FQGNSA. The CDR3 DNA is TGTGCCAGCAGCTTATGCGGGGGCGTAGCAGATACGCAGTATTTT. Translated: CASSLCGGVADTQYF. The full variable domain, rest sourced from reference TRBV7-2 and TRBJ2-3, is GAGVSQSPSNKVTEKGKDVELRCDPISGHTALYWYRQSLGQGLEFLIYFQGNSAPDKSGLPSDRFSAERTGGSVSTLTIQRTQQEDSAVYLCASSLCGGVADTQYFGPGTRLTVL.

This clonotype was picked up a small number of times. The rearrangement links TRBV27 to TRBJ1-5; D uncertain. Per germline, CDR1 MNHEY and CDR2 SMNVEV (reference sequence). The CDR3 is 14 residues long. The V end was cut by 3 bases, the J end by 2 bases, with 8 bases between. For the CDR3, the DNA is TGTGCCAGCAGTTTGAGATCTCGCAATCAGCCCCAGCATTTT. This translates into CASSLRSRNQPQHF.

This clonotype occurred a few times. V gene TRBV3-1 combines with J gene TRBJ2-3, with unresolved D. Deletions cut 1 base from V and 2 bases from J, with 13 bases between. CDR3 length: 16 residues. Per the germline V gene, CDR1 is LGHDT and CDR2 is YNNKEL (reference sequence). The CDR3 here is CASSQGLRIFTDTQYF. In DNA form, the CDR3 reads TGTGCCAGCAGCCAAGGGTTAAGGATTTTCACAGATACGCAGTATTTT.

The chain employs TRBV11-2 and TRBJ1-3, with D possibly TRBD1 on 6 matching bases. This CDR3 is 12 amino acids long. The V gene lost 5 bases and the J gene lost 9 bases, with 11 bases spanning the gap. Germline-derived CDR1 and CDR2 are SGHAT and FQNNGV. CDR3 in DNA: TGTGCCAGCAGCCTAGGGGGAGCCACCATATATTTT. This gives the protein CASSLGGATIYF.

This clonotype was seen many times. The gene calls are TRBV27 and TRBJ2-3; 8 bases match TRBD2. Germline V CDR1 and CDR2: MNHEY, SMNVEV (reference sequence). V shed 4 bases and J 2 bases; nucleotides not matched to a gene: 11. The CDR3 runs 17 residues. In DNA, the CDR3 is TGTGCCAGCAGTTCTTGGACTAGCCGGGGGCTCACAGATACGCAGTATTTT. It translates to CASSSWTSRGLTDTQYF.

This clonotype has a handful of counts. The V and J genes are TRBV20-1 and TRBJ2-7, with D unresolved. Trimming shortened V by 3 bases and J by 0 bases, and 9 bases separated the two germline ends. CDR3 length equals 13 residues. Germline-derived CDR1 and CDR2 are DFQATT and SNEGSKA (reference sequence). This CDR3 is CSARMHGSYEQYF. For the CDR3, the DNA is TGCAGTGCTAGGATGCACGGCTCCTACGAGCAGTACTTC.

This clonotype was detected a few times. The rearrangement uses TRBV20-1 and TRBJ2-7, with D maybe TRBD2 (5 bases). The germline V gene encodes CDR1 DFQATT and CDR2 SNEGSKA (reference sequence). V was shortened by 6 bases and J by 0 bases, with 12 bases between the two germline ends. The CDR3 runs to 13 residues. The CDR3 region has the DNA TGCAGTGCAAAACCGGGAAGCTCCTACGAGCAGTACTTC. Its protein is CSAKPGSSYEQYF.

This clonotype occurred many times. The J gene is TRBJ2-7, the V gene TRBV4-2; 9 positions match TRBD2. V lost 1 base, J lost 3 bases, and 1 base stayed unmatched. This CDR3 has 14 residues. Germline CDR1 LGHNA, CDR2 YNFKEQ. Here the CDR3 reads CASSQATSGYEQYF. CDR3 DNA: TGTGCCAGCAGCCAAGCGACTAGCGGCTACGAGCAGTACTTC.

This clonotype was picked up many times. J is TRBJ1-1 and V is TRBV7-8, with a possible D match to TRBD1 (5 bases). CDR1 is SGHVS, CDR2 FQNEAQ, per germline. V was trimmed by 0 bases and J by 10 bases, leaving 18 bases between them. The CDR3 length is 15 residues. The CDR3 here is CASSLAPRVQRGAFF. The CDR3 DNA reads as TGTGCCAGCAGCTTAGCGCCAAGGGTACAAAGGGGAGCTTTCTTT.

In the case of this clonotype: This sequence may be a read error, since a much larger clone differs from it by one base. This chain uses TRBV28 with TRBJ2-7, with unresolved D. This CDR3 has 13 residues. Trimming removed 7 bases at V and 1 base at J, with 11 bases between. The germline V gene encodes CDR1 MDHEN and CDR2 SYDVKM. In DNA form, the CDR3 reads TGTGCCAGCAATACGGTCCGATCCTACGAGCAGTACTTC. Protein sequence: CASNTVRSYEQYF.

This clonotype appeared many times. This chain connects TRBV13 to TRBJ2-3; a weak D match, TRBD2 (6 bases). This CDR3 is built from 15 residues. Trimming removed 8 bases from V and 1 base from J, with 16 bases in between. Per the germline V gene, CDR1 is PRHDT and CDR2 is FYEKMQ (reference sequence). CDR3 sequence: CASGGNDLGTDTQYF. CDR3 coding DNA: TGTGCCAGCGGGGGGAACGACCTTGGCACAGATACGCAGTATTTT. Together with reference TRBV13 and TRBJ2-3, the CDR3 gives the full variable domain: AAGVIQSPRHLIKEKRETATLKCYPIPRHDTVYWYQQGPGQDPQFLISFYEKMQSDKGSIPDRFSAQQFSDYHSELNMSSLELGDSALYFCASGGNDLGTDTQYFGPGTRLTVL.

Details on this clonotype: Sequence at one end of the junction differs from germline and may be a read error. The chain recombines TRBV9 with TRBJ2-7; TRBD1 might be the D (5 bases). There are 14 residues in the CDR3. CDR1 is SGDLS and CDR2 is YYNGEE in the germline V gene. CDR3 sequence (DNA): TGTGCCAGCAGCCCATGGACGGACACCTACGGGCAGTACTTC. Translation: CASSPWTDTYGQYF.

This clonotype was seen a few times. V and J are TRBV25-1 and TRBJ2-7, with D perhaps TRBD2 (5 bases). This CDR3 is built from 14 residues. V was cut by 3 bases and J by 2 bases, with 11 bases left in between. CDR1 is MGHDK and CDR2 is SYGVNS in the germline V gene. The CDR3 nucleotides are TGTGCCAGCAGTGATGGACTCACTCCCTACGAGCAGTACTTC. Translation: CASSDGLTPYEQYF.

The sample holds many counts of this clonotype. The CDR3 coding sequence is TGTGCCAGCAGTACTAGCGGGGCGGTTGGAGATACGCAGTATTTT. Translation gives CASSTSGAVGDTQYF. The chain links TRBV6-5 to TRBJ2-3; 10 bases are a match to TRBD2. V was clipped by 5 bases and J by 5 bases; unmatched bases: 7. The CDR3 sequence is 15 residues long. Germline CDR1 is MNHEY and CDR2 is SVGAGI.

This chain connects TRBV14 to TRBJ2-7; 8 nucleotides agree with TRBD1. CDR3 length: 15 amino acids. Germline V lookup: CDR1 SGHDN, CDR2 FVKESK. V gave up 1 base and J gave up 5 bases; unmatched junction bases: 7. This CDR3 reads CASSQGQGAPNEQYF. CDR3 DNA: TGTGCCAGCAGCCAAGGTCAGGGGGCACCCAACGAGCAGTACTTC.